Each of the 11 T cell receptor beta chains below was sequenced from the same sample in a study of blood T cell repertoires in COVID-19. Clones were sequenced by immunoSEQ multiplex PCR, and TCRdb holds only the in-frame ones, with some missing. The sample has roughly 380,000 clones, about nine tenths seen once; the top ten hold around 4%. Source material: peripheral blood. These receptors all come from an older woman with COVID-19, enrolled during active disease.

V gene TRBV18 combines with J gene TRBJ1-2; no clear D gene. V lost 2 bases and J 4 bases, leaving 11 bases between the germline ends. The length of the CDR3 is 14 residues. CDR1 and CDR2 (germline): KGHSH, LQKENI. The CDR3 DNA reads as TGTGCCAGCTCACCATTGGGCGAACCCTATGGCTACACCTTC. Translated: CASSPLGEPYGYTF.

The chain employs TRBV7-2 and TRBJ2-1, with D perhaps TRBD2 (6 bases). V dropped 2 bases and J dropped 15 bases, with 11 bases sitting between them. Germline CDR1 SGHTA, CDR2 FQGNSA. CDR3 size: 11 residues. The CDR3 DNA reads TGTGCCAGCAGCTTAAGGAGGGGCCCGTTCTTC. Its protein product is CASSLRRGPFF. Variable domain in full (rest from reference TRBV7-2 and TRBJ2-1): GAGVSQSPSNKVTEKGKDVELRCDPISGHTALYWYRQSLGQGLEFLIYFQGNSAPDKSGLPSDRFSAERTGGSVSTLTIQRTQQEDSAVYLCASSLRRGPFFGPGTRLTVL.

This sequence joins TRBV5-5 and TRBJ1-5, with D tentatively TRBD1 (5 bases). The CDR3 runs 16 residues. The germline V gene encodes CDR1 SGHKS and CDR2 YYEKEE (reference sequence). The V end lost 0 bases, the J end lost 1 base, and 11 bases lay between the germline ends. The CDR3 is CASSLGPGVSNQPQHF. CDR3 DNA sequence: TGTGCCAGCAGCTTGGGGCCGGGGGTGAGCAATCAGCCCCAGCATTTT.

V gene TRBV19 combines with J gene TRBJ1-5, with 7 bases aligning to TRBD1. V gave up 7 bases and J gave up 1 base; unmatched junction bases: 10. CDR1 is LNHDA and CDR2 is SQIVND in the germline V gene (reference sequence). CDR3 length equals 16 residues. CDR3 nucleotides: TGTGCCAGTACCGATACAGGGGTGGTCAGCAATCAGCCCCAGCATTTT. It translates to CASTDTGVVSNQPQHF.

The rearrangement uses TRBV5-4 and TRBJ2-7; TRBD1 agrees at 8 bases. CDR1 is SGHNT, CDR2 YYREEE, per germline (reference sequence). The V segment lost 0 bases and the J segment 4 bases; nucleotides outside the gene matches: 6. The CDR3 has 15 amino acids. CDR3 sequence (DNA): TGTGCCAGCAGCTTGGGGGCAGGGGGCATATACGAGCAGTACTTC. Amino acid sequence: CASSLGAGGIYEQYF.

This rearrangement joins TRBV6-6 to TRBJ1-5, with 8 bases lining up with TRBD1. V dropped 6 bases and J dropped 2; count of bases not matched to a gene: 9. The CDR3 runs to 16 residues. Germline values: CDR1 MNHNY, CDR2 SVGAGI (reference sequence). The CDR3 DNA is TGTGCCAGCAGCTATTCAGGGGGCAAGGGCAATCAGCCCCAGCATTTT. Its protein is CASSYSGGKGNQPQHF.

The gene calls are TRBV7-2 and TRBJ2-7; 11 positions agree with TRBD2. The CDR3 is made up of 14 amino acids. Germline V gene lookup returns CDR1 SGHTA and CDR2 FQGNSA. V shed 3 bases and J 7 bases; nucleotides not matched to a gene: 5. The chain's CDR3 is CASSFSGTSGEQYF. The CDR3 coding sequence is TGTGCCAGCAGCTTTTCAGGGACTAGCGGTGAGCAGTACTTC. The full variable domain, completed using reference TRBV7-2 and TRBJ2-7, is GAGVSQSPSNKVTEKGKDVELRCDPISGHTALYWYRQSLGQGLEFLIYFQGNSAPDKSGLPSDRFSAERTGGSVSTLTIQRTQQEDSAVYLCASSFSGTSGEQYFGPGTRLTVT.

V is TRBV4-2 and J is TRBJ1-1, with D perhaps matching TRBD1 (6 bases). V lost 4 bases and J lost 3, with 18 bases in between. CDR3 length equals 16 residues. The V gene's germline CDR1 is LGHNA and CDR2 YNFKEQ. In DNA form, the CDR3 reads TGTGCCAGCAGCCCACAGAAACAGGGCATCGACACTGAAGCTTTCTTT. It codes for CASSPQKQGIDTEAFF.

V and J are TRBV11-2 and TRBJ1-1; D might be TRBD1 (5 bases). CDR1 and CDR2 from the germline V gene are SGHAT and FQNNGV. This CDR3 comprises 14 residues. Trimming took 6 bases from V and 4 from J, leaving 15 bases between them. The CDR3 region has the DNA TGTGCCAGCAGTTATCTCAGGGTTTCCACTGAAGCTTTCTTT. This codes for CASSYLRVSTEAFF.

V and J are TRBV27 and TRBJ2-6, with D possibly matching TRBD2 (5 bases). This CDR3 is built from 16 residues. Trimming removed 1 base from V and 4 bases from J, with 11 bases in between. CDR1 MNHEY and CDR2 SMNVEV come from the germline V gene (reference sequence). Here the CDR3 DNA reads TGTGCCAGCAGTTTATATGGGAGTTCCGGGGCCAACGTCCTGACTTTC. It specifies CASSLYGSSGANVLTF.

This clone was found once. The chain carries TRBV6-5 and TRBJ2-1; 7 bases are shared with TRBD2. Losses at the gene ends were 9 bases for V and 5 bases for J; bases not matched to a gene: 10. Germline V gene data show CDR1 as MNHEY and CDR2 as SVGAGI. The CDR3 has 14 residues. The CDR3 spells CASMASGTNNEQFF. DNA of the CDR3: TGTGCCAGTATGGCTAGCGGTACTAACAATGAGCAGTTCTTC.